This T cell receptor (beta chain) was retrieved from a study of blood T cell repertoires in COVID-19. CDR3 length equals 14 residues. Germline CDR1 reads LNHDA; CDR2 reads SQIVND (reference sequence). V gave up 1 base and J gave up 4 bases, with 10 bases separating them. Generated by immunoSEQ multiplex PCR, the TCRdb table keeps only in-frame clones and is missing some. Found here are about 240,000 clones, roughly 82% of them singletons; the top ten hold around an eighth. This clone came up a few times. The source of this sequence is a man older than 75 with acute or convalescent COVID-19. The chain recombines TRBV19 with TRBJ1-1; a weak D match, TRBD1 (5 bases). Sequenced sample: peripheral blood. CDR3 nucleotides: TGTGCCAGTAGTATAGGACAGCAGAGCACTGAAGCTTTCTTT. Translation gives CASSIGQQSTEAFF.